What follows describes a single T cell receptor (beta chain). This sample is part of a study of blood T cell repertoires in COVID-19. Study at large: The cDNA or gDNA used as material had been derived from T cells, B-cell-depleted T cells, or PBMCs.

Methods used by the authors: Estimation of nucleated cell counts relied on the amplification of reference gene primers. Only in-frame clones appear in the TCRdb table, and some are missing; sequencing was by immunoSEQ multiplex PCR. V and J calls and clone size come straight from that table; D and trimming were deduced from the DNA. The sample consists of tens of thousands of clones, 80% to 90% of them appearing once. The V gene's germline CDR1 is SGHNT and CDR2 YENEEA. Trimming shortened V by 3 bases and J by 6 bases, and 11 bases separated the two germline ends. The CDR3 totals 13 residues. Source material: peripheral blood. The chain links TRBV11-3 to TRBJ1-1; unclear D gene. The source of this sequence is a middle-aged man with active COVID-19. The CDR3 DNA reads as TGTGCCAGCAGCTTCCGGGGAGACGCTGAAGCTTTCTTT. This gives the protein CASSFRGDAEAFF.